This T cell receptor beta chain was found in a study of T cell changes during pregnancy in multiple sclerosis. Assay: immunoSEQ multiplex PCR; the TCRdb copy retains only in-frame clones and omits some. The sample carries approximately 20,000 clones, about 87% recorded once. The V gene's germline CDR1 is MNHNY and CDR2 SVGAGI (reference sequence). The CDR3 length is 14 residues. Trimming pared 9 bases from V and 3 bases from J, leaving 15 bases between. This specimen was CD8+ T cells from peripheral blood mononuclear cells, taken after pregnancy. The clonotype was recovered from a female donor in good health, enrolled as a control in a pregnancy study. The chain joins TRBV6-6 to TRBJ1-5, with a weak D call TRBD1 (6 bases). CDR3 amino acids: CASTSGTLNQPQHF. In nucleotides, the CDR3 is TGTGCCAGTACCTCGGGGACACTCAATCAGCCCCAGCATTTT.